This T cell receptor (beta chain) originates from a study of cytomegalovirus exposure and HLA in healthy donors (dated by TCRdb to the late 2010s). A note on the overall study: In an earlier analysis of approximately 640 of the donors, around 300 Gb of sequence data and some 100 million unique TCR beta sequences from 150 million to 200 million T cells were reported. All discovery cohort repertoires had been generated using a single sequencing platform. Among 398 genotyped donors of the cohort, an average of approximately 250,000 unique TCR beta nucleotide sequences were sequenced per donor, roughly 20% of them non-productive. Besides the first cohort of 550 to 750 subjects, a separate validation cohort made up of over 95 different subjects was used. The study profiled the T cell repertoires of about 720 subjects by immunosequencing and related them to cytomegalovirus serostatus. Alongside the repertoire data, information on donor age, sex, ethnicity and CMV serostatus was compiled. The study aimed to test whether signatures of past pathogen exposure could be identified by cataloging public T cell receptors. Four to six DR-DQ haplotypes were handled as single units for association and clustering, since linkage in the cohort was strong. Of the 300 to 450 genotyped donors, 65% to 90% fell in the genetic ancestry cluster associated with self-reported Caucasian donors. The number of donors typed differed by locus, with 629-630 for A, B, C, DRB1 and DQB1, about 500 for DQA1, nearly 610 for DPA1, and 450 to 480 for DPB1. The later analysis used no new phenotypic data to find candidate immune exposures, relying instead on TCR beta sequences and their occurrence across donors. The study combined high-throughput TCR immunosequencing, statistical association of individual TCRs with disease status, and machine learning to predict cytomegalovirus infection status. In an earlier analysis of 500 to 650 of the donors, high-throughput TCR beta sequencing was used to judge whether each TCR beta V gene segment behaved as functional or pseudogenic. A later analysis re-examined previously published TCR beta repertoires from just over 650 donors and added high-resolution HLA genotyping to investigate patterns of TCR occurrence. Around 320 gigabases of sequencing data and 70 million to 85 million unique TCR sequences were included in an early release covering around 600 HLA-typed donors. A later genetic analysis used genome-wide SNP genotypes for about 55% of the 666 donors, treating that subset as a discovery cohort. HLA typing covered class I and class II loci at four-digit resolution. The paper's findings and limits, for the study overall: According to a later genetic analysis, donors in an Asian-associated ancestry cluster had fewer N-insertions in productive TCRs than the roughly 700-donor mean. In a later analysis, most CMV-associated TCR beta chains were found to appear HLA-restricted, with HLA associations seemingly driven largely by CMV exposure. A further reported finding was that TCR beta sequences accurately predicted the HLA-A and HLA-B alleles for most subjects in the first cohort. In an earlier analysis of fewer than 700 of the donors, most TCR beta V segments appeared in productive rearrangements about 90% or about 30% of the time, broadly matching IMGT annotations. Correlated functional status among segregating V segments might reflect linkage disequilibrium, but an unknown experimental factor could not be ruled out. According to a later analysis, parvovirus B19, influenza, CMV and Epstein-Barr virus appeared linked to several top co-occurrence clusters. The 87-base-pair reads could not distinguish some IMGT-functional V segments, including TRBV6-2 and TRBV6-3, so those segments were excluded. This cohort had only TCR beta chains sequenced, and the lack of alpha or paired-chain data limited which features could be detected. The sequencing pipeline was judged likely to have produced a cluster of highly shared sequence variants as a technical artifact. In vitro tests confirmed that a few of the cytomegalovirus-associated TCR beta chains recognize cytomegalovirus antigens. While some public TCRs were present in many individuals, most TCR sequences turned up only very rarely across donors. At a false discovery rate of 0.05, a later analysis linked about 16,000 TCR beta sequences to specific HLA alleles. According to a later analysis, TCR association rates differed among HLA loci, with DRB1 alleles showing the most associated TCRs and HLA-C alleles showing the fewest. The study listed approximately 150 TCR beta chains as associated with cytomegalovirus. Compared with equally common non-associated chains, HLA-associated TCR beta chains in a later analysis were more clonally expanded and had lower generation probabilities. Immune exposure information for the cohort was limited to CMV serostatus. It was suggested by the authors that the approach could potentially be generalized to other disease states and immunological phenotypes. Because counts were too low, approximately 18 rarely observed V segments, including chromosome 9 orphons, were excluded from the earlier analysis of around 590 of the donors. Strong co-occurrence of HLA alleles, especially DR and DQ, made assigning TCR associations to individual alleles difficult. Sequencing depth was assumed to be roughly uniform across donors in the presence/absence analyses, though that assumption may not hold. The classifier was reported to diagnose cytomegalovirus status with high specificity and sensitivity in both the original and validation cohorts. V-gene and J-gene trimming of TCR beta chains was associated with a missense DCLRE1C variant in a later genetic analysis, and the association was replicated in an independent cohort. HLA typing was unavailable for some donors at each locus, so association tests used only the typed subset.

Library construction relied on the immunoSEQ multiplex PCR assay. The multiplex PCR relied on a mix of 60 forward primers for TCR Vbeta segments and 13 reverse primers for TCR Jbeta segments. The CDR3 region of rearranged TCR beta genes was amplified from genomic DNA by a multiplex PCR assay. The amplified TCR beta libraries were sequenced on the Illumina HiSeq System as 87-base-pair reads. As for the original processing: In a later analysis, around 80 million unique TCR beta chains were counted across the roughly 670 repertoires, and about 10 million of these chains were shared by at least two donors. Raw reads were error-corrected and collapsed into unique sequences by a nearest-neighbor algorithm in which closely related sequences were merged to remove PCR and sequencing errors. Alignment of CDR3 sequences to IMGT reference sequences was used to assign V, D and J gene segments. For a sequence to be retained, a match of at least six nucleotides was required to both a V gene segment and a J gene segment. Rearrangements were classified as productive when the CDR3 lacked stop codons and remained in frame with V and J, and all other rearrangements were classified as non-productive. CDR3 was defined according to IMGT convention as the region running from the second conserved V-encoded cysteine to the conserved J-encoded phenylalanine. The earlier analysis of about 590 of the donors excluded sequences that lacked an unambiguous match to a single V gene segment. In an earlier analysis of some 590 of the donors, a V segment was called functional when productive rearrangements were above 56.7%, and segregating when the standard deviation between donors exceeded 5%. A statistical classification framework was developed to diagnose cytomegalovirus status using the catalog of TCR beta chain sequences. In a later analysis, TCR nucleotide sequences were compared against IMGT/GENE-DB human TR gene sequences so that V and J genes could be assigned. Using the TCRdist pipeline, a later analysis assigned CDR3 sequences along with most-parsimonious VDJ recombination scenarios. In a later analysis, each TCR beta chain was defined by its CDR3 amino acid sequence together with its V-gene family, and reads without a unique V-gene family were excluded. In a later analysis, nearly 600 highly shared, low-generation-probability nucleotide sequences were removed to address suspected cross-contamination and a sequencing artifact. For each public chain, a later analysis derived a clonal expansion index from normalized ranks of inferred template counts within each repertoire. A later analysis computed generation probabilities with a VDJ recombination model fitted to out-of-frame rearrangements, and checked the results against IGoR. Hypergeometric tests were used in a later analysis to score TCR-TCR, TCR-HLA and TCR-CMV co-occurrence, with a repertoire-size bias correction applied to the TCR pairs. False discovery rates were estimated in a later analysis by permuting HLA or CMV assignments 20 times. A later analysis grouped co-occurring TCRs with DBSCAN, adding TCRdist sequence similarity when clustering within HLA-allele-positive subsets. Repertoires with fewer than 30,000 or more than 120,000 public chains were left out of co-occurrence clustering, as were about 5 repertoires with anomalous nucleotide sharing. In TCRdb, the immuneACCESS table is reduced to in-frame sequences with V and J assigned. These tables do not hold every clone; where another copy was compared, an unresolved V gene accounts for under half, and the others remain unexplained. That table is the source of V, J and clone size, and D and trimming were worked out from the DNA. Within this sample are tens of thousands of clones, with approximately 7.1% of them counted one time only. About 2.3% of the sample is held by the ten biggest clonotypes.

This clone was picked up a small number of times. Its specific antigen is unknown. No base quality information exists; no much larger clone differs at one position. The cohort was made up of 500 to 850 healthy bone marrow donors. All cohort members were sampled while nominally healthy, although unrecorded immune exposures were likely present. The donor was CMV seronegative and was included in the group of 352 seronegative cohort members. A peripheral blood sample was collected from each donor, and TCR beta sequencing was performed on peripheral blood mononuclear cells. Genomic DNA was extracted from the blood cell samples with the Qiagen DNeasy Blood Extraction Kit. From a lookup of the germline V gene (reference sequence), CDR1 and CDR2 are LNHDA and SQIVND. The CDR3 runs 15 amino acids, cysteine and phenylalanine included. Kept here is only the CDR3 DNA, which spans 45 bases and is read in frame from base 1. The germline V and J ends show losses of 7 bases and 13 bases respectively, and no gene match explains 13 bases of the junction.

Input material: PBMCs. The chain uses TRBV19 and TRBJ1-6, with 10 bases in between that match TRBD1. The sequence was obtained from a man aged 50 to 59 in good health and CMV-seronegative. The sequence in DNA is TGTGCCAGTACCCTCCGACAGGGGGCCCCTTCGCCCCTCCACTTT. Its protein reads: CASTLRQGAPSPLHF.